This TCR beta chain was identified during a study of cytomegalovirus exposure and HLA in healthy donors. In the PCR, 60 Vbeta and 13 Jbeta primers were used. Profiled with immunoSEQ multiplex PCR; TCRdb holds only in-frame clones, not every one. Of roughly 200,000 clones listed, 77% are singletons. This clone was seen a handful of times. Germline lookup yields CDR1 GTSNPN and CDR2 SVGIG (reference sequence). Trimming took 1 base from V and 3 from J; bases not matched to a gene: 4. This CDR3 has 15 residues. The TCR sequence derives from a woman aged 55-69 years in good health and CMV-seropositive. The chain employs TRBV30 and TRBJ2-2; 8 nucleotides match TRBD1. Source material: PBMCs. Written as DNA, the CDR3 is TGTGCCTGGAGTGCCTTGGACAGGGACACCGGGGAGCTGTTTTTT. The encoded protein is CAWSALDRDTGELFF.